A selection of T cell receptor beta chains follows, all from one sample in a study of CD8 T cells in Susac syndrome. TCRdb redid the calling of the immunoSEQ multiplex PCR reads with MiXCR, one entry per CDR3 protein. The sample includes 71,000 or so distinct CDR3 sequences, 93% seen only once; the top ten take approximately 0.15%. Source material: CD4+ T cells from PBMCs. These receptors originate from a human donor with Susac syndrome. The conserved cysteine and the conserved F or W are not part of the CDR3 here.

v_gene	CDR3aa
TRBV12-3/TRBV12-4	ASSNREAGITDTQY
TRBV7-2	ASKSRERAEAF
TRBV20-1	SARGGAQHQKLF
TRBV4-3	ASSQARDLPNEQF
TRBV20-1	SAKPTGGSYNEQF
TRBV13	ASSPRGQTNSYEQY
TRBV6-5	ASSRTRGGYQPQH
TRBV7-2	ASRSGGTQYNEQF
TRBV4-3	ASSQEFMGQPQH
TRBV6-5	ASSSKRGRSSYEQY
TRBV4-3	ASSQDPGPSGGQAF
TRBV20-1	SARRDKNTEAF
TRBV28	ASSSGTDRDVR
TRBV7-3	ASSFNYGQEQF
TRBV19	ASSRPGLAFAYNEQF
TRBV6-2/TRBV6-3	ASSYPQQGADTQY
TRBV6-4	ASSEQTSSDTQY
TRBV3-1	ASRASGRRYNEQF
TRBV11-1	ASSLGQGAFYGYT
TRBV19	ASSSGSSGANVLT
TRBV2	ASLSKNTGELF
TRBV7-2	ASSQIQGQAKNIQY
TRBV28	ASTDPGTVFYEQY
TRBV9	ASSQSGGAAGELF